This record looks at one TCR beta chain sequence and its context. The conserved phenylalanine or tryptophan normally closing the CDR3 is absent here, so this likely arose from a read error. The DNA is omitted, as the CDR3 cannot be located on it reliably, and the CDR3 follows TCRdb's listing. From germline, CDR1 is LNHDA and CDR2 SQIVND (reference sequence). The CDR3 length equals 9 residues, ends included. The source of the sample is a study of blood T cell repertoires in COVID-19. Study details: Collection of acute and convalescent COVID-19 samples took place in the United States, Italy and Spain. Sample material is recorded as cDNA or gDNA derived from T cells, B-cell-depleted T cells, or PBMCs.

Original processing notes: Nucleated cell counts were estimated from reference gene primer amplification. Method: immunoSEQ multiplex PCR; TCRdb's copy keeps in-frame clones and lacks some. Clone size and V and J calls were adopted from that table, with D and trimming inferred from the DNA. This table has 100,000 to 150,000 clones, less than 90% appearing once. This receptor was taken from a woman of 80 years or more with acute or convalescent COVID-19. The chain joins TRBV19 to TRBJ1-3; the D call TRBD1 from the table was never checked on the DNA. The specimen was peripheral blood. CDR3 sequence: CAPDRWRGN.